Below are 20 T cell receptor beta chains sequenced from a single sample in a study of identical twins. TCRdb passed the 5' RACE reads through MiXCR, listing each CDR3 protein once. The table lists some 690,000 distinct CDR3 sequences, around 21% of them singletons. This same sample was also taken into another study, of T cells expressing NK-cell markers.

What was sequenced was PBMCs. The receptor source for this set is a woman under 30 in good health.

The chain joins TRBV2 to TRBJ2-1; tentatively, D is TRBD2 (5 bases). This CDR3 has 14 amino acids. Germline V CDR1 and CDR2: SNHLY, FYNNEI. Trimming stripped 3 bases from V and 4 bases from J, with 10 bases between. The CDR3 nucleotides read TGTGCCAGCAGTGATCGGCTAGCATACAATGAGCAGTTCTTC. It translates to CASSDRLAYNEQFF.

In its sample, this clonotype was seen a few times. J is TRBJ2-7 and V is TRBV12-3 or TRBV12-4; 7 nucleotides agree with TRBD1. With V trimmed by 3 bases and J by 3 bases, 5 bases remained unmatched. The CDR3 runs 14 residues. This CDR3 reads CASSFRDRLYEQYF. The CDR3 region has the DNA TGTGCCAGCAGTTTTAGGGACAGACTCTACGAGCAGTACTTC.

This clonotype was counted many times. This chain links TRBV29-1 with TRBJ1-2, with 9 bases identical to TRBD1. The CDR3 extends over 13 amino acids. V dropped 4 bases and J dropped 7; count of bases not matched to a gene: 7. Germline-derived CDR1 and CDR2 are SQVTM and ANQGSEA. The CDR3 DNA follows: TGCAGCGTTGGGAGGGACAGGGTCAGTGGCTACACCTTC. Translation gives CSVGRDRVSGYTF.

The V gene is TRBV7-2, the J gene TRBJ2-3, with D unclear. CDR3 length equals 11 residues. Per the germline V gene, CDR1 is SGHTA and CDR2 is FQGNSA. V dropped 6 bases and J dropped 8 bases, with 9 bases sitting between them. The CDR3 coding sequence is TGTGCCAGCAGGCAGACGGTTACGCAGTATTTT. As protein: CASRQTVTQYF.

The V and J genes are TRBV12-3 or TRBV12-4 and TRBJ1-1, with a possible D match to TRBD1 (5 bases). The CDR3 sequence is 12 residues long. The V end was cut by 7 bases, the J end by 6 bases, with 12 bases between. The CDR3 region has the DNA TGTGCCAGCATCTACGGGGGTTCTGAAGCTTTCTTT. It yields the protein CASIYGGSEAFF.

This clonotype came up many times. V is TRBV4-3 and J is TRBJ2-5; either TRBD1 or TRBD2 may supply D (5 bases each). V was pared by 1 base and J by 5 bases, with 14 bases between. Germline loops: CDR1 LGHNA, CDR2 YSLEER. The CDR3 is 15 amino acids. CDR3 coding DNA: TGCGCCAGCAGCCAAGGACAGAAGACGGGGGAGACCCAGTACTTC. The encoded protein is CASSQGQKTGETQYF.

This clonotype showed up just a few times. The CDR3, as DNA: TGCAGTGCCCGACCCCGGACAGAAGAGACCCAGTACTTC. Protein: CSARPRTEETQYF. V is TRBV20-1 and J is TRBJ2-5; tentatively, D is TRBD1 (6 bases). Trimming shortened V by 6 bases and J by 3 bases, and 14 bases separated the two germline ends. Germline lookup yields CDR1 DFQATT and CDR2 SNEGSKA (reference sequence). This CDR3 has 13 residues.

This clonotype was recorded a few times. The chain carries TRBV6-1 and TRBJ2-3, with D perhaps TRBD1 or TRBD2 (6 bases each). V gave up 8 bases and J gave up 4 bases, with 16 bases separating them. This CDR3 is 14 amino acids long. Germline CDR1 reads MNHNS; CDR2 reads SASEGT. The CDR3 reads CASWVGGRADTQYF. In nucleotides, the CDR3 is TGTGCCAGCTGGGTTGGGGGGCGGGCAGATACGCAGTATTTT.

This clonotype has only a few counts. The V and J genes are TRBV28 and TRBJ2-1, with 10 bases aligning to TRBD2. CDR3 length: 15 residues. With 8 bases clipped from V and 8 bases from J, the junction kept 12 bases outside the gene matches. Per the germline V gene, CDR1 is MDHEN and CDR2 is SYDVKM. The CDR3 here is CASRNPAGGYHEQFF. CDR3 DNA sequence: TGTGCCAGCCGCAACCCAGCGGGAGGGTACCATGAGCAGTTCTTC.

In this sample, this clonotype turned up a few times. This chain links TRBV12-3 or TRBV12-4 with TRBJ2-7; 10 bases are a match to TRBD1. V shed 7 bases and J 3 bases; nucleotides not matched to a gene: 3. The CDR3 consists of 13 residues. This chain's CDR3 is CASTWDRGYEQYF. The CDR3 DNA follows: TGTGCCAGCACCTGGGACAGGGGCTACGAGCAGTACTTC.

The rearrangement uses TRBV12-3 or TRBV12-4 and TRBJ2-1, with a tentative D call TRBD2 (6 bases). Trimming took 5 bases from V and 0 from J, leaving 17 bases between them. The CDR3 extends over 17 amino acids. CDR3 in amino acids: CASSRLEAPSSYNEQFF. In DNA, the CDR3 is TGTGCCAGCAGTCGACTAGAGGCACCGAGCTCCTACAATGAGCAGTTCTTC.

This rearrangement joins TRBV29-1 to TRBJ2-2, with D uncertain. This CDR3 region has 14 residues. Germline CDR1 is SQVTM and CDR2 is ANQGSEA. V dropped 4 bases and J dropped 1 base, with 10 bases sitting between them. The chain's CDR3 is CSVGSQRNTGELFF. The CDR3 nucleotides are TGCAGCGTTGGGTCGCAGAGGAACACCGGGGAGCTGTTTTTT.

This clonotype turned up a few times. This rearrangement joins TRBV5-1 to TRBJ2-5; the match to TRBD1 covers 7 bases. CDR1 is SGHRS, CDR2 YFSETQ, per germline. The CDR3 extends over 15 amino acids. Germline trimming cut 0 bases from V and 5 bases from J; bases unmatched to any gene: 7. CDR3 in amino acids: CASSLATGTVETQYF. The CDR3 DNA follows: TGCGCCAGCAGCTTGGCGACAGGGACCGTGGAGACCCAGTACTTC.

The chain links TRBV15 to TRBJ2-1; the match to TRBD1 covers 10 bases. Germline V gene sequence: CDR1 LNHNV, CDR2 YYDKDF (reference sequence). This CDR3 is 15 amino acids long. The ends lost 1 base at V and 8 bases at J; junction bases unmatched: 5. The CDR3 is CATSRGGQGYHEQFF. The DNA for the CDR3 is TGTGCCACCAGCAGAGGGGGACAGGGGTATCATGAGCAGTTCTTC.

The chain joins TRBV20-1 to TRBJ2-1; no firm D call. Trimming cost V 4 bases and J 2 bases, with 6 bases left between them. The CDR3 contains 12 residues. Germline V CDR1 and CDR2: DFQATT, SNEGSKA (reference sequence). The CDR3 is CSAKSPYNEQFF. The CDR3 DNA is TGCAGTGCTAAGTCACCCTACAATGAGCAGTTCTTC.

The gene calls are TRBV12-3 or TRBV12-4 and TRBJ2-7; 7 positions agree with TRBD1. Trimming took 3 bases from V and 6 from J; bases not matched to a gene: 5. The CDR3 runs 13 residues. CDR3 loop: CASSLRTGFEQYF. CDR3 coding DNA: TGTGCCAGCAGTTTGCGGACAGGCTTCGAGCAGTACTTC.

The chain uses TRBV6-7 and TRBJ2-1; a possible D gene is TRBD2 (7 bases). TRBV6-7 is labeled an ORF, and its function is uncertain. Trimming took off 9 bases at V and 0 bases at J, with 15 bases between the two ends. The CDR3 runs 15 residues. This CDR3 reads CARGGGRNSYNEQFF. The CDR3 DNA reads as TGTGCCAGAGGGGGGGGGCGTAACTCCTACAATGAGCAGTTCTTC.

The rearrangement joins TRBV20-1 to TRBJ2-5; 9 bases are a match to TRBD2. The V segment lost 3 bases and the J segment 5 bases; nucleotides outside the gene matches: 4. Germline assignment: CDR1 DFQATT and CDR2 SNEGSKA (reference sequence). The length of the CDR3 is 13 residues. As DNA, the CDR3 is TGCAGTGCTAGTAGCGGGGGTATGGAGACCCAGTACTTC. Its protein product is CSASSGGMETQYF.

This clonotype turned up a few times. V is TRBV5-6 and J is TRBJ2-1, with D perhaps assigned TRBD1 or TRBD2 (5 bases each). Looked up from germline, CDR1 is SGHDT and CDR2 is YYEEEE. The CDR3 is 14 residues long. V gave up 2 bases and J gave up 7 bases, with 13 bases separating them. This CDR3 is CASSLYGGANEQFF. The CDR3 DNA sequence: TGTGCCAGCAGCTTATATGGGGGAGCGAATGAGCAGTTCTTC.

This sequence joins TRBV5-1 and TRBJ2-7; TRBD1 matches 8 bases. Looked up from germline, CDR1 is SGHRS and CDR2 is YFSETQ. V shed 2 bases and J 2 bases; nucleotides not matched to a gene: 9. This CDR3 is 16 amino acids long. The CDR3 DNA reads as TGCGCCAGCAGCTTCGGCCGGACAGGGAGAACCTACGAGCAGTACTTC. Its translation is CASSFGRTGRTYEQYF. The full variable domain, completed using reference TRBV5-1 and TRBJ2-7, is KAGVTQTPRYLIKTRGQQVTLSCSPISGHRSVSWYQQTPGQGLQFLFEYFSETQRNKGNFPGRFSGRQFSNSRSEMNVSTLELGDSALYLCASSFGRTGRTYEQYFGPGTRLTVT.